This T cell receptor beta chain was profiled in a study of graft-versus-host responses after intestinal transplantation. About the research overall: For two to four years after anti-thymocyte globulin induction, all recipients took tacrolimus and steroids. Study findings and constraints: GvH clones were identified in recipient marrow, with some first appearing in ileum or blood.

Turning to this clone: Its cognate antigen is unknown.

Libraries were prepared by immunoSEQ multiplex PCR; TCRdb keeps only in-frame clonotypes and omits some of them. The sample records over 85,000 clones, just under 95% being singletons. The origin of this receptor is a human donor who received an intestinal transplant. The sequences come from unstimulated CD8+ T cells sorted from spleen or lymph node cells, collected before intestinal transplant.

This CDR3 reads CASSGWTEYGYTF. CDR3 nucleotide sequence: TGTGCCAGCAGTGGGTGGACAGAATATGGCTACACCTTC. This chain uses TRBV25-1 with TRBJ1-2, with D possibly TRBD1 on 6 matching bases. V lost 4 bases to trimming and J lost 5 bases, with 11 bases between them. In germline, CDR1 is MGHDK, CDR2 SYGVNS. The CDR3 consists of 13 residues.